One sample yielded the 2 T cell receptor beta chains listed below, sequenced in a study of blood T cell repertoires in COVID-19. Method: immunoSEQ multiplex PCR; TCRdb's copy keeps in-frame clones and lacks some. The table has about 67,000 clones, 60% to 80% seen once. Sequencing was performed on peripheral blood. These receptors all stem from a woman in her fifties or sixties with acute or convalescent COVID-19.

V usage is TRBV5-8 and J usage is TRBJ1-5, with TRBD1 identical over 8 bases. V lost 5 bases and J lost 5; bases outside the gene matches: 3. This CDR3 region has 13 residues. Per the germline V gene, CDR1 is SGHTS and CDR2 is YDEGEE. This CDR3 is CASRGQADQPQHF. The DNA of the CDR3 is TGTGCCAGCAGGGGACAGGCGGATCAGCCCCAGCATTTT.

The chain carries TRBV7-3 and TRBJ1-2; possibly TRBD1 for D (6 bases). The CDR3 has 13 amino acids. Trimming removed 6 bases at V and 8 bases at J, with 16 bases between. CDR1 is SGHTA and CDR2 is FQGTGA in the germline V gene. CDR3 in amino acids: CASSLTGILGYTF. The CDR3 region has the DNA TGTGCCAGCAGTCTCACAGGGATTTTGGGCTACACCTTC.